The 14 T cell receptor beta chains in this list originate from one sample, sequenced in a study of T cells in Graves' hyperthyroidism and ophthalmopathy. The investigators amplified TCR beta CDR3 regions from RNA transcripts. TCR CDR3 underwent first-round RT-PCR with the HTBI primer set. TCRdb recomputed calls from the multiplex PCR reads with MiXCR, one row per CDR3 protein. This table holds 730,000 or so distinct CDR3 sequences, roughly a sixth found once. Sequenced: blood. These TCRs come from a woman in her 50s with Graves' hyperthyroidism that later progressed to Graves' ophthalmopathy.

There are many counts of this clonotype. The rearrangement joins TRBV7-8 to TRBJ2-7; unclear D gene. V gave up 5 bases and J gave up 3 bases, with 11 bases separating them. The CDR3 length is 13 residues. The germline V gene has CDR1 SGHVS and CDR2 FQNEAQ. CDR3 in amino acids: CASSTSPGYEQYF. CDR3 DNA: TGTGCCAGCAGCACCAGTCCCGGCTACGAGCAGTACTTC. The whole variable domain, filled in from reference TRBV7-8 and TRBJ2-7, reads GAGVSQSPRYKVAKRGQDVALRCDPISGHVSLFWYQQALGQGPEFLTYFQNEAQLDKSGLPSDRFFAERPEGSVSTLKIQRTQQEDSAVYLCASSTSPGYEQYFGPGTRLTVT.

The genes are TRBV4-1 and TRBJ2-1; 9 bases are a match to TRBD2. The CDR3 is made up of 17 amino acids. Germline loops: CDR1 MGHRA, CDR2 YSYEKL. J lost 10 bases, V lost 0 bases, and 13 bases had no gene match. CDR3 DNA sequence: TGCGCCAGCAGCCAAGAGGTTCGGGCTAGCGGGGTCGGCGAGCAGTTCTTC. Translation: CASSQEVRASGVGEQFF.

The rearrangement joins TRBV7-9 to TRBJ2-4, with TRBD1 identical over 9 bases. V was pared by 2 bases and J by 5 bases, with 10 bases of the junction left unmatched. This CDR3 is 17 amino acids long. Germline CDR1 is SEHNR and CDR2 is FQNEAQ (reference sequence). This CDR3 is CASSLWGQGPGQNIQYF. In DNA form, the CDR3 reads TGTGCCAGCAGCTTATGGGGACAGGGACCTGGGCAAAACATTCAGTACTTC.

The rearrangement joins TRBV19 to TRBJ1-1; D is unresolved. This CDR3 has 13 amino acids. In germline, CDR1 is LNHDA, CDR2 SQIVND (reference sequence). V lost 4 bases, J lost 6 bases, and 12 bases lay in between. The CDR3 DNA reads TGTGCCAGTAGTAACTACCCTTCGGCTGAAGCTTTCTTT. Amino acid sequence: CASSNYPSAEAFF.

V and J are TRBV4-1 and TRBJ2-7, with 10 bases fitting TRBD1. J gave up 4 bases and V 5 bases, and 11 bases lay outside the gene matches. CDR3 size: 16 residues. The V gene's germline CDR1 is MGHRA and CDR2 YSYEKL. The CDR3 reads CASSTYPGQGFYEQYF. CDR3 nucleotides: TGCGCCAGCAGCACCTATCCGGGACAGGGGTTTTACGAGCAGTACTTC.

This clonotype has just a few counts. The DNA of the CDR3 is TGTGCCAGCAGGGACGACAGTAACACTGAAGCTTTCTTT. It translates to CASRDDSNTEAFF. The V and J genes are TRBV6-2 or TRBV6-3 and TRBJ1-1; D may be TRBD1 (5 bases). This CDR3 is 13 amino acids long. V lost 6 bases to trimming and J lost 2 bases, with 10 bases between them. Looked up from germline, CDR1 is MNHEY and CDR2 is SVGEGT.

At least ten counts were recorded for this clonotype. This chain joins TRBV20-1 and TRBJ2-3; D not resolved. This CDR3 is built from 13 residues. Germline V gene sequence: CDR1 DFQATT, CDR2 SNEGSKA (reference sequence). The V end lost 3 bases, the J end lost 8 bases, and 15 bases lay between the germline ends. CDR3 loop: CSASVQYPGTQYF. The DNA for the CDR3 is TGCAGTGCTAGTGTACAGTATCCCGGTACGCAGTATTTT.

In its sample, this clonotype was seen a few times. The chain has TRBV27 and TRBJ1-2; perhaps TRBD1 as D (5 bases). CDR1 is MNHEY and CDR2 is SMNVEV in the germline V gene (reference sequence). CDR3 length: 18 residues. V gave up 0 bases and J gave up 2 bases, with 19 bases separating them. As DNA, the CDR3 is TGTGCCAGCAGTTTATCGGCGGATACTTCGGGACGGAACTATGGCTACACCTTC. Translation gives CASSLSADTSGRNYGYTF.

This clonotype occurred many times. This rearrangement joins TRBV30 to TRBJ1-1; D possibly corresponds to TRBD1 (5 bases). CDR3 size: 12 residues. V shed 2 bases and J shed 11 bases, with 15 bases lying between them. CDR1 and CDR2 (germline): GTSNPN, SVGIG (reference sequence). CDR3 residues: CAWSPGGWRAFF. CDR3 coding DNA: TGTGCCTGGAGTCCTGGGGGTTGGCGGGCTTTCTTT.

This clonotype was picked up many times. The J gene is TRBJ2-7, the V gene TRBV30; D may match TRBD1 or TRBD2 (5 bases each). V gave up 5 bases and J gave up 6 bases, with 8 bases separating them. The CDR3 spans 10 residues. Germline assignment: CDR1 GTSNPN and CDR2 SVGIG (reference sequence). The CDR3, as DNA: TGTGCCTGGGAGGGGCGCGAGCAGTACTTC. This codes for CAWEGREQYF.

V and J are TRBV5-5 and TRBJ1-2; no definite D call. Germline loops: CDR1 SGHKS, CDR2 YYEKEE (reference sequence). The CDR3 runs 15 residues. The V gene lost 2 bases and the J gene lost 2 bases, with 13 bases spanning the gap. CDR3 DNA: TGTGCCAGCAGCTTTAGTTGGGCGTCGAACTATGGCTACACCTTC. This translates into CASSFSWASNYGYTF.

This clonotype was recorded a few times. CDR3 DNA sequence: TGTGCCAGCAGTTTAGACGGACAGACCTATGGCTACACCTTC. It is translated as CASSLDGQTYGYTF. The rearrangement uses TRBV12-3 or TRBV12-4 and TRBJ1-2; a possible D gene is TRBD1 (6 bases). V lost 1 base to trimming and J lost 4 bases, with 10 bases between them. This CDR3 has 14 residues.

The chain uses TRBV20-1 and TRBJ1-5; TRBD1 is a possible D gene (6 bases). Germline V gene sequence: CDR1 DFQATT, CDR2 SNEGSKA (reference sequence). Trimming took 6 bases from V and 1 from J, leaving 25 bases between them. The CDR3 has 18 residues. Here the CDR3 reads CSAQKNTGALSSNQPQHF. The DNA for the CDR3 is TGCAGTGCCCAGAAAAACACGGGGGCGCTTAGCAGCAATCAGCCCCAGCATTTT.

The chain has TRBV19 and TRBJ1-5; D is undetermined. Trimming stripped 2 bases from V and 4 bases from J, with 15 bases between. Germline V gene lookup returns CDR1 LNHDA and CDR2 SQIVND (reference sequence). The CDR3 runs 16 residues. The CDR3 region has the DNA TGTGCCAGTAGTATAATGGACCGTTCCCGGAATCAGCCCCAGCATTTT. This codes for CASSIMDRSRNQPQHF.